These T cell receptor beta chains were read from a single sample in a study of T cell responses to AZD1222 COVID-19 vaccine. Sequencing was performed with immunoSEQ multiplex PCR; in TCRdb, only in-frame clones are kept and a portion is missing. Of approximately 190,000 clones in the sample, about 93% were seen once. The sample consisted of peripheral blood, taken 28 days after the second AZD1222 dose. The origin of the receptors is an adult who received the AZD1222 COVID-19 vaccine. Both conserved end residues are part of each CDR3. The D gene is left open where the match is weak. Only some rows state a clone size, as once, few, many or a class for expanded clones.

NA	TRBV7-2	TRBJ1-5	NA	CASSVTRGEGQPQHF	TGTGCCAGCAGCGTCACGAGGGGCGAGGGTCAGCCCCAGCATTTT
NA	TRBV2	TRBJ2-1	TRBD2	CASSRTEAGAFINEQFF	TGTGCCAGCAGTCGGACAGAAGCGGGGGCGTTCATCAATGAGCAGTTCTTC
NA	TRBV3-1/TRBV3-2	TRBJ2-1	TRBD2	CASSEDGGSYNEQFF	TGTGCCAGCAGCGAAGACGGGGGGTCCTACAATGAGCAGTTCTTC
NA	TRBV12-3/TRBV12-4	TRBJ1-1	NA	CASSLVGTEAFF	TGTGCCAGCAGTTTAGTGGGGACTGAAGCTTTCTTT
few	TRBV12-3/TRBV12-4	TRBJ1-1	NA	CASSLLHTEAFF	TGTGCCAGCAGTTTATTGCACACCGAAGCTTTCTTT
NA	TRBV4-1	TRBJ2-7	NA	CASSQDTAKQYF	TGCGCCAGCAGCCAAGACACGGCCAAACAGTACTTC
NA	TRBV6-2/TRBV6-3	TRBJ1-5	TRBD1	CASSFPGQGFDQPQHF	TGTGCCAGCAGTTTCCCGGGACAGGGATTCGATCAGCCCCAGCATTTT
NA	TRBV7-9	TRBJ1-3	NA	CASTPDISGNTIYF	TGTGCCAGCACCCCTGATATCTCTGGAAACACCATATATTTT
NA	TRBV6-5	TRBJ2-1	TRBD2	CASSYSTGGPRNEQFF	TGTGCCAGCAGTTACTCGACGGGGGGGCCAAGGAATGAGCAGTTCTTC
NA	TRBV10-3	TRBJ1-6	NA	CAISESGQGNSPLHF	TGTGCCATCAGTGAGTCTGGGCAGGGGAATTCACCCCTCCACTTT
NA	TRBV5-4	TRBJ2-5	NA	CASGPSSQPSQETQYF	TGTGCCAGCGGTCCGAGCTCACAGCCATCCCAAGAGACCCAGTACTTC
NA	TRBV5-6	TRBJ1-5	NA	CASSRGGRGNQPQHF	TGTGCCAGCAGCCGTGGGGGTAGAGGCAATCAGCCCCAGCATTTT
NA	TRBV7-3	TRBJ1-5	NA	CASSLYGNSNQPQHF	TGTGCCAGCAGCTTATATGGGAATAGCAATCAGCCCCAGCATTTT
NA	TRBV10-1	TRBJ1-5	NA	CASTSNPGTDYYSNQPQHF	TGCGCCAGCACCTCAAATCCCGGGACGGACTATTATAGCAATCAGCCCCAGCATTTT
few	TRBV18	TRBJ2-2	NA	CASSPRQGDTGELFF	TGTGCCAGCTCACCACGGCAAGGCGACACCGGGGAGCTGTTTTTT
NA	TRBV18	TRBJ2-7	TRBD1	CASSPSILQGDEQYF	TGTGCCAGCTCACCTTCTATTCTACAGGGGGACGAGCAGTACTTC
NA	TRBV30	TRBJ1-3	NA	CAWGSGGNTIYF	TGTGCCTGGGGCTCCGGTGGAAACACCATATATTTT
NA	TRBV19	TRBJ1-2	NA	CASSAGEGNYGYTF	TGTGCCAGTAGCGCAGGGGAAGGTAACTATGGCTACACCTTC
few	TRBV7-2	TRBJ1-3	NA	CASRLSGPATGNTIYF	TGTGCCAGCAGGCTCTCGGGCCCAGCCACTGGAAACACCATATATTTT
NA	TRBV6-6	TRBJ1-4	NA	CASSYVGANEKLFF	TGTGCCAGCAGTTACGTGGGAGCGAATGAAAAACTGTTTTTT
NA	TRBV2	TRBJ1-4	NA	CASSTGAGEKLFF	TGTGCCAGCAGTACGGGGGCAGGGGAAAAACTGTTTTTT
NA	TRBV6-4	TRBJ1-3	TRBD1	CASRDREHIGNTIYF	TGTGCCAGCAGAGACAGGGAGCATATAGGAAACACCATATATTTT
once	TRBV5-1	TRBJ2-2	TRBD2	CASSVSGGTNTGELFF	TGCGCCAGCAGCGTTAGCGGGGGTACGAACACCGGGGAGCTGTTTTTT
NA	TRBV27	TRBJ2-1	NA	CASSLFPSTPGTNNEQFF	TGTGCCAGCAGTTTATTCCCATCAACCCCGGGAACCAACAATGAGCAGTTCTTC
NA	TRBV25-1	TRBJ1-2	TRBD1	CASSGRQGVDYGYTF	TGTGCCAGCAGCGGCCGGCAGGGGGTGGACTATGGCTACACCTTC
NA	TRBV4-1	TRBJ2-3	NA	CASSRDPTDTQYF	TGCGCCAGCTCGCGGGACCCAACAGATACGCAGTATTTT
NA	TRBV5-1	TRBJ1-3	NA	CASSLAVGGENTIYF	TGCGCCAGCAGCTTGGCCGTAGGCGGGGAAAACACCATATATTTT
NA	TRBV12-3/TRBV12-4	TRBJ1-1	TRBD1	CASRTGPEAFF	TGTGCCAGCAGGACAGGGCCTGAAGCTTTCTTT
few	TRBV10-1	TRBJ1-6	TRBD1	CASTPTGEDSPLHF	TGCGCCAGCACCCCGACAGGGGAAGATTCACCCCTCCACTTT
NA	TRBV7-3	TRBJ1-2	TRBD1	CASSLTPRGTGVGYTF	TGTGCCAGCAGCTTAACCCCCAGAGGGACAGGGGTTGGCTACACCTTC
NA	TRBV5-1	TRBJ1-2	NA	CASSPSWGSSGYTF	TGCGCCAGCAGCCCCTCTTGGGGGAGCTCTGGCTACACCTTC
NA	TRBV11-2	TRBJ1-1	TRBD1	CASSFTGGGEAFF	TGTGCCAGCAGCTTCACAGGGGGCGGAGAAGCTTTCTTT
once	TRBV14	TRBJ1-2	NA	CASSQDSLWEGNYGYTF	TGTGCCAGCAGCCAAGATAGTCTATGGGAAGGGAACTATGGCTACACCTTC
few	TRBV2	TRBJ2-4	NA	CASSERRVGKNIQYF	TGTGCCAGCAGTGAGCGCAGGGTAGGCAAAAACATTCAGTACTTC
NA	TRBV13	TRBJ1-1	TRBD1	CASSSIGTGGTEAFF	TGTGCCAGCAGCTCCATCGGGACAGGGGGCACTGAAGCTTTCTTT
NA	TRBV29-1	TRBJ2-3	TRBD2	CSVNIAGATDTQYF	TGCAGCGTAAACATAGCGGGGGCAACAGATACGCAGTATTTT
NA	TRBV10-3	TRBJ2-1	NA	CAISESLIGEQFF	TGTGCCATCAGTGAGTCTTTGATCGGTGAGCAGTTCTTC
NA	TRBV4-1	TRBJ2-7	NA	CASSQEPLASEQYF	TGCGCCAGCAGCCAAGAGCCCTTAGCGAGTGAGCAGTACTTC
once	TRBV6-5	TRBJ2-7	TRBD1	CASRPGQGTSYEQYF	TGTGCCAGCAGGCCCGGACAGGGGACGTCCTACGAGCAGTACTTC
few	TRBV6-2/TRBV6-3	TRBJ2-7	NA	CASSYSAGNLYEQYF	TGTGCCAGCAGTTATTCGGCGGGAAACCTCTACGAGCAGTACTTC
NA	TRBV2	TRBJ1-1	TRBD1	CASSFGTANTEAFF	TGTGCCAGCAGCTTCGGGACAGCCAACACTGAAGCTTTCTTT
once	TRBV14	TRBJ2-2	NA	CASSQLYGGLTGELFF	TGTGCCAGCAGCCAGTTATACGGGGGGCTGACCGGGGAGCTGTTTTTT
NA	TRBV6-5	TRBJ1-1	NA	CASRSQANTEAFF	TGTGCCAGCAGGAGCCAGGCGAACACTGAAGCTTTCTTT
NA	TRBV5-1	TRBJ2-7	NA	CASSLGELPYEQYF	TGCGCCAGCAGCTTGGGAGAGTTACCCTACGAGCAGTACTTC
NA	TRBV5-6	TRBJ1-2	NA	CASSSSGEEIYGYTF	TGTGCCAGCAGCTCCTCTGGAGAAGAGATCTATGGCTACACCTTC